The 2 T cell receptor beta chains given below trace back to one sample, sequenced in a study of identical twins. TCRdb re-derived calls from the 5' RACE reads in MiXCR, one entry per CDR3 protein. Of 250,000 or so distinct CDR3 sequences detected, approximately 7.3% appear once; the ten largest clones hold approximately 5.4%. These same records also appear under a second study, on yellow fever vaccine responses in identical twins.

Sequencing input: CD8+ T cells sorted from blood. These receptors came from a woman between 18 and 29 years old in good health.

The CDR3 region has the DNA TGTGCCAGCAGTTATGGACAGGCGAGCTATGGCTACACCTTC. Its protein product is CASSYGQASYGYTF. The V gene is TRBV9, the J gene TRBJ1-2; 7 nucleotides line up with TRBD1. The CDR3 sequence is 14 residues long. Germline V lookup: CDR1 SGDLS, CDR2 YYNGEE. V dropped 5 bases and J dropped 4; count of bases not matched to a gene: 8.

V and J are TRBV4-1 and TRBJ2-1; no clear D gene. The CDR3 covers 14 residues. V dropped 4 bases and J dropped 8 bases, with 15 bases sitting between them. From germline, CDR1 is MGHRA and CDR2 YSYEKL. CDR3 DNA sequence: TGCGCCAGCAGCCTCAACGAGTATTCGGATGAGCAGTTCTTC. It encodes CASSLNEYSDEQFF.